One sample yielded the 4 T cell receptor beta chains listed below, sequenced in a study of glioma-infiltrating T cells after dendritic cell vaccination. Only in-frame clones appear in the TCRdb table, and some are missing; sequencing was by immunoSEQ multiplex PCR. The sample records approximately 91,000 clones, about 81% being singletons. Time point described: after dendritic cell vaccination, including at tumor progression/relapse. This sample comprised blood, obtained after dendritic cell vaccination. These receptors originate from a human donor with glioblastoma.

The chain has TRBV6-1 and TRBJ2-3; 11 nucleotides match TRBD1. CDR1 MNHNS and CDR2 SASEGT come from the germline V gene. The CDR3 sequence is 14 residues long. The ends lost 6 bases at V and 4 bases at J; junction bases unmatched: 3. As DNA, the CDR3 is TGTGCCAGCAGCGGACAGGGGGCGGCAGATACGCAGTATTTT. Translated, it gives CASSGQGAADTQYF.

The chain uses TRBV13 and TRBJ2-7; TRBD2 aligns across 16 bases. The CDR3 consists of 17 residues. Germline loops: CDR1 PRHDT, CDR2 FYEKMQ (reference sequence). V dropped 7 bases and J dropped 6; count of bases not matched to a gene: 12. CDR3 amino acids: CASIGTSGGAVFGEQYF. The CDR3 DNA sequence: TGTGCCAGCATCGGGACTAGCGGGGGGGCCGTATTTGGCGAGCAGTACTTC.

As regards this clone: Additional DNA sequences in this sample encode the identical CDR3. J is TRBJ1-6 and V is TRBV7-9; D might be TRBD1 (6 bases). V was pared by 1 base and J by 7 bases, with 11 bases between. The CDR3 length is 15 residues. Germline lookup yields CDR1 SEHNR and CDR2 FQNEAQ (reference sequence). In DNA, the CDR3 is TGTGCCAGCAGCTTAGAGCGGCAGGGGAATTCACCCCTCCACTTT. The encoded protein is CASSLERQGNSPLHF.

J is TRBJ1-1 and V is TRBV5-4; TRBD1 matches at 7 bases. With V trimmed by 4 bases and J by 10 bases, 16 bases remained unmatched. The germline gives CDR1 SGHNT, CDR2 YYREEE (reference sequence). The CDR3 runs to 15 residues. The CDR3 protein is CASSINWGDSVGAFF. CDR3 sequence (DNA): TGTGCCAGCAGCATAAATTGGGGGGACAGCGTGGGAGCTTTCTTT.